Shown below are 5 T cell receptor beta chains from a single sample sequenced in a study of spatial heterogeneity in lung cancer. TCRdb passed the 5' RACE reads through MiXCR, listing each CDR3 protein once. The data hold approximately 52,000 distinct CDR3 sequences, with roughly 7% observed a single time. Time point reported: sample taken at primary tumor resection. Material for sequencing was whole RNA from tumor, nontumor lung or frozen PBMC, left unsorted. The input for sequencing was PBMCs, taken at surgery. The receptors stem from a female donor with early-stage non-small cell lung cancer.

This clonotype was picked up many times. The chain carries TRBV2 and TRBJ2-3, with TRBD2 identical over 9 bases. V lost 3 bases to trimming and J lost 2 bases; unmatched junction nucleotides: 3. The V gene's germline CDR1 is SNHLY and CDR2 FYNNEI. This CDR3 is 15 amino acids long. CDR3 nucleotides: TGTGCCAGCAGTGAGGGACTAGCTATCACAGATACGCAGTATTTT. This encodes CASSEGLAITDTQYF.

This clonotype has a count of ten or more. The gene calls are TRBV5-1 and TRBJ2-2, with 7 bases identical to TRBD1. The germline V gene has CDR1 SGHRS and CDR2 YFSETQ. This CDR3 comprises 15 residues. V dropped 2 bases and J dropped 4; count of bases not matched to a gene: 5. CDR3 nucleotide sequence: TGCGCCAGCAGCTTCTCGAACAGGGGCACCGGGGAGCTGTTTTTT. Encoded protein: CASSFSNRGTGELFF.

The table lists this clonotype with many counts. The gene calls are TRBV11-1 and TRBJ2-5; 14 nucleotides agree with TRBD2. The trim removed 3 bases at V and 1 base at J, leaving 7 bases unmatched. Germline assignment: CDR1 SGHAT and CDR2 FQDESV (reference sequence). The CDR3 runs to 18 residues. CDR3 sequence: CASSFGKGTSGGQETQYF. The CDR3, as DNA: TGTGCCAGCAGCTTCGGGAAGGGGACTAGCGGGGGCCAAGAGACCCAGTACTTC.

In its sample, this clonotype was seen many times. This chain uses TRBV20-1 with TRBJ1-2; TRBD1 is a possible D gene (6 bases). This CDR3 has 15 amino acids. Trimming stripped 0 bases from V and 0 bases from J, with 11 bases between. Germline CDR1 is DFQATT and CDR2 is SNEGSKA (reference sequence). CDR3 protein: CSARDARGTNYGYTF. CDR3 nucleotide sequence: TGCAGTGCTAGAGATGCCAGGGGAACTAACTATGGCTACACCTTC.

This clonotype has at least ten counts. The chain joins TRBV6-5 to TRBJ2-3; D gene uncertain. The germline V gene has CDR1 MNHEY and CDR2 SVGAGI. The CDR3 has 14 residues. V shed 0 bases and J shed 2 bases, with 6 bases lying between them. CDR3 protein: CASSYSTHTDTQYF. DNA for the CDR3: TGTGCCAGCAGTTACTCGACCCACACAGATACGCAGTATTTT.